This record concerns one TCR beta chain sequence. This clonotype was recorded many times. It has no known antigen specificity. Per-base quality was not reported, and no clone a single base away is much larger than it. V and J lose 0 bases and 0 bases, and a span of 11 bases separates them. From the germline V gene (reference sequence), CDR1 is DFQATT and CDR2 is SNEGSKA. The CDR3 has 15 amino acids, counting the end cysteine and phenylalanine. CDR3 DNA only is kept here, 45 bases in frame from base 1. The sample is drawn from a study of T cells in Graves' hyperthyroidism and ophthalmopathy (dated by TCRdb to between 2018 and 2021). In terms of the full investigation: Peripheral blood was sampled at the time of initial diagnosis, prior to any treatment. TCR V-J signatures able to tell the groups apart were searched for in a discovery cohort of about a hundred patients, of whom under 45 had Graves' ophthalmopathy and around 56 had stable Graves' hyperthyroidism. An independent validation cohort of around 20 hyperthyroidism patients and over 15 patients who later progressed to ophthalmopathy tested prospective prediction of ophthalmopathy. The 100 or so discovery patients were divided at random into training and test sets in a 7:3 ratio. Thyroid tissue and blood T-cell repertoires from about six Graves' hyperthyroidism patients were also compared in the study. After sampling, hyperthyroidism patients received methimazole starting at 30 mg daily, and ophthalmopathy patients received high-dose intravenous methylprednisolone. The paper reports TCR Vbeta CDR3 sequencing of some 140 peripheral blood samples: under 45 ophthalmopathy, about 75 hyperthyroidism and 17 progressor patients. Study-wide conclusions, independent of this receptor: In validation, the model predicted progression to ophthalmopathy a median of 6.5 months before onset, with roughly 68% sensitivity and about 75% specificity. A model built on a 13 V-J signature distinguished ophthalmopathy from stable hyperthyroidism, reaching 85% to 90% sensitivity and 81.08% specificity in cross-validation and 80%/75% in testing. Most expanded thyroid clonotypes (frequency above 0.001) were also found in blood, which suggests that blood repertoires may mirror thyroid immune responses. Sample size was not statistically predetermined, and blinding of investigators to group allocation was not performed.

In the ophthalmopathy patients, disease was moderately to severely active, with a Clinical Activity Score of 3 or more, a NOSPECS grade of 4 or more, and a duration of less than 3 months. Any patient with an uncontrolled infection, another autoimmune disease, pregnancy or lactation was excluded. Clinical symptoms, serum thyroxine and TRAb, thyroid ultrasound, and orbital computed tomography formed the basis for the diagnoses. PBMCs were isolated from about 9.1 ml of fresh peripheral blood by Ficoll-Paque density gradient centrifugation. Total RNA was extracted with Trizol reagent, and quality was checked on an Agilent 2100 Bioanalyzer. Amplification of TCR beta CDR3 regions was carried out from RNA transcripts. For the first round of RT-PCR on the TCR CDR3, the HTBI primer set was used together with the Qiagen OneStep RT-PCR kit. Libraries were constructed in a second round of multiplex PCR, after which size selection and purification were performed. Libraries were sequenced paired-end with 100 bp reads on an Illumina HiSeq2000. The paper's data handling went like this. SOAPnuke was used to process the raw data, throwing out any read that contained adapters or uncalled bases, had a mean Phred below 15, or lacked an exact constant-primer or identifier match. High-quality paired reads were merged with COPE v1.2.5, and unique nucleotide sequences were defined as clonotypes. MiTCR v1.1 was used to align clonotypes to the IMGT TRBV, TRBD and TRBJ reference segments. Only V-J combinations with frequency above 0.0001, covering 99% to 99.2% of repertoires, were analysed. A TCS score was defined as the ratio of F50 (clonal expansion) to E x V (chaos), with BLOSUM62-based TCRdist applied between CDR3 peptides within each V-J. Welch's t-statistics and random forest reduced approximately 520 V-J features to some 14, which were used in a naive Bayes classifier (R e1071). TCRdb cleaned the public reads at Q25 with fastp, built clones with MiXCR and kept in-frame beta chains. Each CDR3 protein gets just one entry, which takes the most common genes and DNA from the rows behind it. TCRdb's processing, not the study's, gives the V and J calls here. The sample yields around 530,000 distinct CDR3 sequences; roughly a sixth were counted once. Roughly 15% of the sample goes to the ten largest clones.

The TCR sequence derives from a woman younger than 35 with Graves' ophthalmopathy. The sequencing sample was made of blood. Recombination linked TRBV20-1 to TRBJ1-1; a tentative D call is TRBD1 (5 bases match). The CDR3: CSARDQDTLNTEAFF. The sequenced DNA is TGCAGTGCTAGAGACCAGGACACCCTGAACACTGAAGCTTTCTTT.